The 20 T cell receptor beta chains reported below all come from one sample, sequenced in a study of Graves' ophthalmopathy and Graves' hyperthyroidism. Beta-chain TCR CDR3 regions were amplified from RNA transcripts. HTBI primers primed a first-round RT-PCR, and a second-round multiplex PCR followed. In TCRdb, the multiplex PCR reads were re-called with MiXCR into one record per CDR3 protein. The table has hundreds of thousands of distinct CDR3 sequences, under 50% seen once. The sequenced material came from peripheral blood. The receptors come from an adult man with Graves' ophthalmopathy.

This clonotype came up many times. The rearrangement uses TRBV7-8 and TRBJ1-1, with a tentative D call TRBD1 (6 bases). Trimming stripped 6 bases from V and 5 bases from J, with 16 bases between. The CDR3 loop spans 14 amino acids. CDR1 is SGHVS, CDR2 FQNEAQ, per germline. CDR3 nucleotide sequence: TGTGCCAGCAGGCCGGGGGGCCCGAGTACTGAAGCTTTCTTT. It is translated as CASRPGGPSTEAFF.

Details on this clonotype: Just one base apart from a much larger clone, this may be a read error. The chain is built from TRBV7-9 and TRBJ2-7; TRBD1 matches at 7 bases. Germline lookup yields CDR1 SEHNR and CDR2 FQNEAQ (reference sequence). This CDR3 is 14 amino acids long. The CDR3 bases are TGTGCCAGCAGCTTCCTAGACAGGGATTACGGGCAGTACTTC. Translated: CASSFLDRDYGQYF.

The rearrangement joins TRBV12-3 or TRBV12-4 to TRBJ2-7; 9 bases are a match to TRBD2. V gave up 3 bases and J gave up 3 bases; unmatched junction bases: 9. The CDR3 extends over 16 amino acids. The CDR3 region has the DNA TGTGCCAGCAGTTTGGGTCTAGCGGGATACTACTACGAGCAGTACTTC. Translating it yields CASSLGLAGYYYEQYF.

CDR3 sequence (DNA): TGTGCCACCCGACAGAAATCCTATGGCTACACCTTC. This translates into CATRQKSYGYTF. V and J are TRBV28 and TRBJ1-2, with a weak D call TRBD1 (5 bases). Germline values: CDR1 MDHEN, CDR2 SYDVKM. Trimming shortened V by 10 bases and J by 4 bases, and 13 bases separated the two germline ends. This CDR3 is 12 amino acids long.

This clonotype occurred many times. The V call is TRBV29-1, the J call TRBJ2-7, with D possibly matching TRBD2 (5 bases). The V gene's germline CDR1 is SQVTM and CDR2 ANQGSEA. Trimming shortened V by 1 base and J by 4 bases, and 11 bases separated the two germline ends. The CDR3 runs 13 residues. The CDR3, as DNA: TGCAGCGTTGAAGTTCGGGATGAGTACGAGCAGTACTTC. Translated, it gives CSVEVRDEYEQYF.

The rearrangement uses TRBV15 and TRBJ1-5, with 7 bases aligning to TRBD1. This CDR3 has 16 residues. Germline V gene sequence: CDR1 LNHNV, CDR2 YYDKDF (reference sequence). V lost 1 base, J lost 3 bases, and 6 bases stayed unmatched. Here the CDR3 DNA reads TGTGCCACCAGCAGAGTAGCGGGGACAGCCAATCAGCCCCAGCATTTT. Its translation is CATSRVAGTANQPQHF.

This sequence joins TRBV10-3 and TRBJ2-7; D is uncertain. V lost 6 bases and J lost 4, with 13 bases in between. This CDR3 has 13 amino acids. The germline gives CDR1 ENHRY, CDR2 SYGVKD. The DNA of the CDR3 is TGTGCCATCAGCGTTGACGACACGTACGAGCAGTACTTC. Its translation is CAISVDDTYEQYF.

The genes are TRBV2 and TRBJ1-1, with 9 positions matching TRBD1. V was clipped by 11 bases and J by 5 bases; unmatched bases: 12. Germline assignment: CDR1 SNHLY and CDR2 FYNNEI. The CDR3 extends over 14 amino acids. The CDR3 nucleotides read TGTGCCGGCTGGGACACAGGGGGCTGGACTGAAGCTTTCTTT. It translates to CAGWDTGGWTEAFF.

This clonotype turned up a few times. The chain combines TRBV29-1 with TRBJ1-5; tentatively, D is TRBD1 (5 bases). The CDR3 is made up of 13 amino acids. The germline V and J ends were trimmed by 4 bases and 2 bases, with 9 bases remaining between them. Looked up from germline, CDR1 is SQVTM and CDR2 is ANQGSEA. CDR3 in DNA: TGCAGCGTTGTGGGGGTGGGCAATCAGCCCCAGCATTTT. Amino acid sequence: CSVVGVGNQPQHF.

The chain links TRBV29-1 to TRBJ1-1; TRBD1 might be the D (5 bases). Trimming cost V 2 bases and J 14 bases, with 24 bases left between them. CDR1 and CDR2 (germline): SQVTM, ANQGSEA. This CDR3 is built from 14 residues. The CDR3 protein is CSVERGANNNEQFF. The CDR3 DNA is TGCAGCGTTGAACGAGGGGCCAATAACAATGAGCAGTTCTTT.

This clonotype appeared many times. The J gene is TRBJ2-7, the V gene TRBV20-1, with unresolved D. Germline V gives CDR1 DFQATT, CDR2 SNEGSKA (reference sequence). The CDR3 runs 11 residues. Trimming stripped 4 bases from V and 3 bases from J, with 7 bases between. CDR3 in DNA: TGCAGTGCTACTACGGACTACGAGCAGTACTTC. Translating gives CSATTDYEQYF.

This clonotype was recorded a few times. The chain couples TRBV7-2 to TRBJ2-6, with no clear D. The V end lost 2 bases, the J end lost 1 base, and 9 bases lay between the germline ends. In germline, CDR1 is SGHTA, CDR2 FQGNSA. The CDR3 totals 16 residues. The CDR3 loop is CASSLFAASGANVLTF. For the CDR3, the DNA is TGTGCCAGCAGCTTATTCGCAGCGTCTGGGGCCAACGTCCTGACTTTC.

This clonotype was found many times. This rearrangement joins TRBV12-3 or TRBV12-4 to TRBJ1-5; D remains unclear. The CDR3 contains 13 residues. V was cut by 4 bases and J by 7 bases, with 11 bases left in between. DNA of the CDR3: TGTGCCAGCAGTTCCCGTTCGGGACAGCCCCAGCATTTT. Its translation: CASSSRSGQPQHF.

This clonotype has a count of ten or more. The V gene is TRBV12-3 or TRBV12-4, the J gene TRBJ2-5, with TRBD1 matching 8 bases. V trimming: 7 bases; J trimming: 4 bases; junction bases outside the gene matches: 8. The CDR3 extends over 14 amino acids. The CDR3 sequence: CASTWTGIGETQYF. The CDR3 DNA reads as TGTGCCAGCACCTGGACAGGGATCGGAGAGACCCAGTACTTC.

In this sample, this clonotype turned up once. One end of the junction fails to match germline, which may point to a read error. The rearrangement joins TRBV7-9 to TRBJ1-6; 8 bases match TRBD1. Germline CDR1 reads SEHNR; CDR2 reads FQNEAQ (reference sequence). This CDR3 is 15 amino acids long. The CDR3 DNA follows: TGCGCCGGCAGCCAAACCGGGACAGGTGTTTCACCCCTCCACTTT. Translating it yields CAGSQTGTGVSPLHF.

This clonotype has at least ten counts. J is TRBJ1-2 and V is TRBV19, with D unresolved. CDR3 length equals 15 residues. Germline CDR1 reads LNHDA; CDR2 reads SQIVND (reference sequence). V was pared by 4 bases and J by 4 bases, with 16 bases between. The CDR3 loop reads CASSSPTAGGYGYTF. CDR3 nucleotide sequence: TGTGCCAGTAGTAGTCCTACAGCGGGAGGCTATGGCTACACCTTC.

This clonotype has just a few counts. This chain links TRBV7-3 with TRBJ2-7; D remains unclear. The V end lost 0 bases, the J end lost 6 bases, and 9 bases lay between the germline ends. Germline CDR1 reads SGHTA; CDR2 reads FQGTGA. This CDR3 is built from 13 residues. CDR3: CASSLTLLSEQYF. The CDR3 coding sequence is TGTGCCAGCAGCTTAACTTTACTAAGCGAGCAGTACTTC. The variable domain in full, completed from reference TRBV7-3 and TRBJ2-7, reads GAGVSQTPSNKVTEKGKYVELRCDPISGHTALYWYRQSLGQGPEFLIYFQGTGAADDSGLPNDRFFAVRPEGSVSTLKIQRTERGDSAVYLCASSLTLLSEQYFGPGTRLTVT.

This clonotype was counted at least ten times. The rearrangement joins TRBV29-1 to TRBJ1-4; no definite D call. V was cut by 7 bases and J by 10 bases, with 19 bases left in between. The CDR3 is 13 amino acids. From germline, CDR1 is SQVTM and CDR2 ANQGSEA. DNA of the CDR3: TGCAGCGCACTGGCCTCATTGGATGCAAAACTGTTTTTT. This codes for CSALASLDAKLFF.

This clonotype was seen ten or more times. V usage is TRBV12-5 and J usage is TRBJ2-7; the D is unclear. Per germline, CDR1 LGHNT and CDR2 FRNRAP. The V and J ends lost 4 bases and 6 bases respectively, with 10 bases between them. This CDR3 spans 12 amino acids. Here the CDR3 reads CASGSLFSEQYF. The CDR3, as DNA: TGTGCTAGTGGTTCCTTATTTTCCGAGCAGTACTTC.

The chain's CDR3 is CASSPYYRGRVDGYTF. As DNA, the CDR3 is TGTGCCAGCAGTCCATACTACAGGGGGCGAGTAGATGGCTACACCTTC. This chain links TRBV6-5 with TRBJ1-2, with 9 bases lining up with TRBD1. This CDR3 is built from 16 residues. The V segment lost 5 bases and the J segment 6 bases; nucleotides outside the gene matches: 13. The V gene's germline CDR1 is MNHEY and CDR2 SVGAGI.